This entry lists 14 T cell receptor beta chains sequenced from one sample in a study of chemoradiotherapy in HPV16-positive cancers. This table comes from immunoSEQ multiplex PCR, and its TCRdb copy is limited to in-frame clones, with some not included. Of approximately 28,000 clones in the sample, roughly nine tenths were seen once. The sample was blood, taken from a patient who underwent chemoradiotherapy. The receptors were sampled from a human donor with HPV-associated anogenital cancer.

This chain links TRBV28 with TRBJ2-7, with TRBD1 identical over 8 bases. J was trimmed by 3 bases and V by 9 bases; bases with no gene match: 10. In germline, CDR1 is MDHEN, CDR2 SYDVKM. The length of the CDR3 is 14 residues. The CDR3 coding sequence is TGTGCCAGTATACGACAGGGGTTGGTCTACGAGCAGTACTTC. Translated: CASIRQGLVYEQYF.

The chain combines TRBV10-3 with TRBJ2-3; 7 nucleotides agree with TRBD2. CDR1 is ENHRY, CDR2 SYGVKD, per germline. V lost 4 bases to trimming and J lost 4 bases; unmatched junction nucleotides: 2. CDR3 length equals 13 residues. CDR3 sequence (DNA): TGTGCCATCAGTGGGGAGGGTCCAGATACGCAGTATTTT. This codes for CAISGEGPDTQYF.

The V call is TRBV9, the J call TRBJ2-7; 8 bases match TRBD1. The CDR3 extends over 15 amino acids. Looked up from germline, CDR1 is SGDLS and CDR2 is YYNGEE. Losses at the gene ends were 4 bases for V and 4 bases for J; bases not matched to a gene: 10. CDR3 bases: TGTGCCAGCAGCTCAGGACAGGGCAGGACTTACGAGCAGTACTTC. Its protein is CASSSGQGRTYEQYF. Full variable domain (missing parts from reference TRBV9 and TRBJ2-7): DSGVTQTPKHLITATGQRVTLRCSPRSGDLSVYWYQQSLDQGLQFLIQYYNGEERAKGNILERFSAQQFPDLHSELNLSSLELGDSALYFCASSSGQGRTYEQYFGPGTRLTVT.

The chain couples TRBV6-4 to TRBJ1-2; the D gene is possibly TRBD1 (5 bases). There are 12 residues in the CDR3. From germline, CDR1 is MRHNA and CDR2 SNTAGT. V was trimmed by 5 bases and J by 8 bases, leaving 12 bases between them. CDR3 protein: CASSSPGFGYTF. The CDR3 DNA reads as TGTGCCAGCAGTTCTCCAGGGTTCGGCTACACCTTC.

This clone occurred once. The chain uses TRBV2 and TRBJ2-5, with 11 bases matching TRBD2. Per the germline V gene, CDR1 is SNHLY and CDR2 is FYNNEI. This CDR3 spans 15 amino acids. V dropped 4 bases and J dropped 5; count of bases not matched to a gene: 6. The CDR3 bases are TGTGCCAGCAGTGTTAGCGGGAGGGCCTTTGAGACCCAGTACTTC. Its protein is CASSVSGRAFETQYF.

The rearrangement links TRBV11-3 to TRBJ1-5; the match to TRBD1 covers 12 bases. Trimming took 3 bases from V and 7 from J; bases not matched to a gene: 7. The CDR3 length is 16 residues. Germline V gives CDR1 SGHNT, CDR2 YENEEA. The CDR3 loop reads CASSLRDRGPGQPQHF. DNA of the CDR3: TGTGCCAGCAGCTTGCGGGACAGGGGGCCGGGGCAGCCCCAGCATTTT.

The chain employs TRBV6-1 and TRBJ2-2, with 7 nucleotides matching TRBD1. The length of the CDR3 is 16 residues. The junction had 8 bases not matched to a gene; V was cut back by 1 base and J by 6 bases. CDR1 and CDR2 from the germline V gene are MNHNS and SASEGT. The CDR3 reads CASSEVTQGWAGELFF. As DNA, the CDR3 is TGTGCCAGCAGTGAAGTGACACAGGGGTGGGCCGGGGAGCTGTTTTTT.

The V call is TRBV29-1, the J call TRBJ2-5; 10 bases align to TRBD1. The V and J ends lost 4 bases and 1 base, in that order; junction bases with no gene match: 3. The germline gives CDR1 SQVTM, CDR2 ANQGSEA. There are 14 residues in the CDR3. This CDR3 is CSVGRQGAQETQYF. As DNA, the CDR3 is TGCAGCGTTGGTAGACAGGGGGCCCAAGAGACCCAGTACTTC.

DNA for the CDR3: TGCAGTGCTACAGGGACCGGGGAGCTGTTTTTT. It codes for CSATGTGELFF. V and J are TRBV20-1 and TRBJ2-2; weak D call: TRBD1 (5 bases). This CDR3 is built from 11 residues. Germline-derived CDR1 and CDR2 are DFQATT and SNEGSKA (reference sequence). Trimming left V 4 bases short and J 5 bases short, with 5 bases between.

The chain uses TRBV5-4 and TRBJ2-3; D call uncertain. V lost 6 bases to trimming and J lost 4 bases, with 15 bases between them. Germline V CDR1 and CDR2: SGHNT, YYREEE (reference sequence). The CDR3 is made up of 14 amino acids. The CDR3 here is CASTPPGLADTQYF. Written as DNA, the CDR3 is TGTGCCAGCACCCCCCCTGGGCTGGCAGATACGCAGTATTTT.

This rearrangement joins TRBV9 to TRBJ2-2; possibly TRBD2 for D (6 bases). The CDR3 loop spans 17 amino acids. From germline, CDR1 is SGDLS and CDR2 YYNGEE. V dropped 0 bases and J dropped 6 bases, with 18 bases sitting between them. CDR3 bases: TGTGCCAGCAGCGTAGTCCCCACGTGGGAGGTAGCCGGGGAGCTGTTTTTT. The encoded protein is CASSVVPTWEVAGELFF.

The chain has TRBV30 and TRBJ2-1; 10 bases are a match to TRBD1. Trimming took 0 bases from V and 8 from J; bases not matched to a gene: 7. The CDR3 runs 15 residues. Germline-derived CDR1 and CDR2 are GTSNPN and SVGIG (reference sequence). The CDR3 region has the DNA TGTGCCTGGAGTGTACTAGGGACAGGGGTGGATGAGCAGTTCTTC. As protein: CAWSVLGTGVDEQFF.

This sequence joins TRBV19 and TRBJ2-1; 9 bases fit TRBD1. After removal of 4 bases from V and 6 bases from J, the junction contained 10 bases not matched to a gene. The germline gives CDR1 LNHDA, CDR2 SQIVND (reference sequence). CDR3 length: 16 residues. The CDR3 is CASSRIGQGSANEQFF. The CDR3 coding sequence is TGTGCCAGTAGTAGGATCGGACAGGGGTCCGCCAATGAGCAGTTCTTC.

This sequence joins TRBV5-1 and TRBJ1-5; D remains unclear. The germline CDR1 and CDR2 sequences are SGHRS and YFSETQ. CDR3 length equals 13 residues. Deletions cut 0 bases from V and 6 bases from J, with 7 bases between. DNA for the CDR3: TGCGCCAGCAGCTTGGATGGCAGTCAGCCCCAGCATTTT. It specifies CASSLDGSQPQHF.